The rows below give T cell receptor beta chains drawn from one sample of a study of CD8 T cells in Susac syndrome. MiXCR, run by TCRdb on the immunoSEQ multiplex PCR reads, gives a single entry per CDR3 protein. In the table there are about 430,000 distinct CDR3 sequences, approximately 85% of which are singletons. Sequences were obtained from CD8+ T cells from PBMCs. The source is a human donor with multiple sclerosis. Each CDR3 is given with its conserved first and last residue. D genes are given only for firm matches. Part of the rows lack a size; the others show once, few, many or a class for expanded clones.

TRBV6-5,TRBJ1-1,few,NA,CASSYGPGRTEAFF,TGTGCCAGCAGTTACGGCCCGGGGAGAACTGAAGCTTTCTTT
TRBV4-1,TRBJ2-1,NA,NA,CASSQESGRVNEQFF,TGCGCCAGCAGCCAAGAATCGGGACGTGTGAATGAGCAGTTCTTC
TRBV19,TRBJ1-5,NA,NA,CASSIFATDYSNQPQHF,TGTGCCAGTAGTATATTCGCGACAGATTATAGCAATCAGCCCCAGCATTTT
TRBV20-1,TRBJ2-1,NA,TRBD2,CSAEGSGRPVDEQFF,TGCAGTGCCGAAGGGAGCGGGAGACCCGTGGATGAGCAGTTCTTC
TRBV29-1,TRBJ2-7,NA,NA,CSVEGSRSYEQYF,TGCAGCGTTGAAGGGTCCCGCTCCTACGAGCAGTACTTC
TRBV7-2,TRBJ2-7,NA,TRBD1,CASSSSLGQGAYEQYF,TGTGCCAGCAGCTCATCACTCGGACAGGGGGCCTACGAGCAGTACTTC
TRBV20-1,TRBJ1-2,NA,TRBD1,CSADDRGRGVYGYTF,TGCAGTGCTGACGACAGGGGGCGAGGGGTATATGGCTACACCTTC
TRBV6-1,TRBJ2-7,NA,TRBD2,CASSHPGLAVYEQYF,TGTGCCAGCAGCCACCCGGGACTAGCAGTCTACGAGCAGTACTTC
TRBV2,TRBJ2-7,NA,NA,CASRGHSSYEQYF,TGTGCCAGCAGGGGACATTCCTCCTACGAGCAGTACTTC
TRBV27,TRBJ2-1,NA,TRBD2,CASSSGSGGPREQFF,TGTGCCAGCAGTTCCGGGTCGGGAGGGCCCAGAGAGCAGTTCTTC
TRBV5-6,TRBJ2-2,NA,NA,CASSLNAGELFF,TGTGCCAGCAGCTTGAACGCCGGGGAGCTGTTTTTT
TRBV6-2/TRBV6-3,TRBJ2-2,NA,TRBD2,CASSPISGANTGELFF,TGTGCCAGCAGTCCCATTAGCGGGGCGAACACCGGGGAGCTGTTTTTT
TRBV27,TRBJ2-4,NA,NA,CASSFLPGKNIQYF,TGTGCCAGCAGTTTCCTCCCAGGGAAAAACATTCAGTACTTC
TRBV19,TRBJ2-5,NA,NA,CASSILALQETQYF,TGTGCCAGTAGTATCCTAGCTCTTCAAGAGACCCAGTACTTC
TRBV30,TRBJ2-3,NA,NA,CAWSATSPDTQYF,TGTGCCTGGAGTGCGACATCTCCAGATACGCAGTATTTT
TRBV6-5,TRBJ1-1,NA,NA,CASSYSIVVNTEAFF,TGTGCCAGCAGTTACTCGATTGTGGTGAACACTGAAGCTTTCTTT
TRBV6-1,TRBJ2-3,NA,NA,CASSDGGSEDTQYF,TGTGCCAGCAGTGACGGAGGTTCCGAAGATACGCAGTATTTT